The 3 T cell receptor beta chains below all came from one sample that was sequenced in a study of molecular identifiers for immune sequencing clone quantification (dated by TCRdb to 2016 to 2019). The library was obtained by PCR. Instrument used: NextSeq 500. The raw public data were reprocessed by TCRdb itself: fastp quality trimming at Q25, MiXCR clonotype calling, in-frame beta chains only. One record per CDR3 amino acid sequence lists the most common genes and DNA. This sample gives roughly 630,000 distinct CDR3 sequences in total; around 25% of them show up just once. The top ten clonotypes cover roughly 0.83% of the sample. Input material: naive CD8+ T cells from blood, with Jurkat cell RNA spiked in. The cell subset or site label corresponds to: FACS-sorted CD8+CD4-CCR7+CD45RA+ naive T cells. The receptor set was obtained from a human donor in good health. Some libraries in this study had Jurkat cell RNA spiked in.

Points on this clonotype: Here the CDR3 omits its conserved ending phenylalanine or tryptophan, so a read error is the likely source. The chain joins TRBV11-2 to TRBJ2-1; D uncertain. Germline lookup yields CDR1 SGHAT and CDR2 FQNNGV. This CDR3 comprises 14 residues. Trimming cost V 2 bases and J 0 bases, with 5 bases left between them. CDR3 coding DNA: TGTGCCAGCAGCTTATGGCCCTCCTACAATGAGCAGTTCCTC. Translating it yields CASSLWPSYNEQFL.

This clonotype came up many times. The chain carries TRBV14 and TRBJ1-1; D is unresolved. The germline gives CDR1 SGHDN, CDR2 FVKESK. There are 16 residues in the CDR3. Trimming took off 3 bases at V and 5 bases at J, with 19 bases between the two ends. For the CDR3, the DNA is TGTGCCAGCAGCCATGGGTTTTCGGAAAGATGGACTGAAGCTTTCTTT. It translates to CASSHGFSERWTEAFF.

A word on this clonotype: A much bigger clone sits one base away, suggesting this may be a read error. The CDR3 does not close with the conserved phenylalanine or tryptophan, likely indicating a read error. V and J are TRBV6-2 or TRBV6-3 and TRBJ2-7; 9 positions match TRBD2. From germline, CDR1 is MNHEY and CDR2 SVGEGT. This CDR3 has 14 residues. Unmatched junction bases numbered 3, after V lost 2 bases and J lost 4 bases. CDR3 DNA sequence: TGTGCCAGCAGTTACGCTAGCGGGGTTTACGAGCAGTACCTC. Translated: CASSYASGVYEQYL.